The subject of this entry is one T cell receptor (beta chain). The sample originates from a study of blood T cell repertoires in COVID-19. On the study more broadly: T cells, B-cell-depleted T cells, or PBMCs provided the cDNA or gDNA that served as material.

Germline CDR1 SNHLY, CDR2 FYNNEI. V was trimmed by 4 bases and J by 7 bases, leaving 11 bases between them. This CDR3 comprises 13 residues. Clones were sequenced by immunoSEQ multiplex PCR, and TCRdb holds only the in-frame ones, with some missing. The sample consists of 130,000 or so clones, 84% of them appearing once. The chain joins TRBV2 to TRBJ1-3; D is perhaps TRBD1 (6 bases). The sequence came from a woman between 55 and 75 years old with acute or convalescent COVID-19. The source material was peripheral blood. The CDR3 sequence is CASSGGGGNTIYF. CDR3 coding DNA: TGTGCCAGCAGTGGTGGCGGGGGCAACACCATATATTTT.